This TCR beta chain originates from a study of human thymus T cells. General observations from the study: Apparent skewing of V and J gene usage characterized both thymic and blood repertoires. Thymic repertoires of unrelated individuals were reported in related research to overlap highly.

This table comes from immunoSEQ multiplex PCR, and its TCRdb copy is limited to in-frame clones, with some not included. The table has about 78,000 clones, 95% to 98% seen once; the top ten hold approximately 0.03%. Germline V gene sequence: CDR1 LNHDA, CDR2 SQIVND (reference sequence). Trimming pared 4 bases from V and 0 bases from J, leaving 7 bases between. The CDR3 is 14 amino acids. A single count supports this clone. What it binds is not known. Thymus specimens were resections from corrective heart surgery. Congenital heart defects were the reason for the corrective surgery that the donors, healthy Finnish infants, were having.

Sequenced sample: thymus tissue. The chain employs TRBV19 and TRBJ1-3; possible D gene TRBD1, 6 bases. The sequence derives from a boy younger than two with a congenital heart defect but otherwise immunologically healthy. The CDR3 nucleotides read TGTGCCAGTAGTAGGGGGCGCTCTGGAAACACCATATATTTT. This codes for CASSRGRSGNTIYF.